The 22 T cell receptor beta chains below all came from one sample that was sequenced in a study of blood T cell repertoires in COVID-19. The assay was immunoSEQ multiplex PCR, and TCRdb's table has in-frame clones only and misses some. The table includes some 200,000 clones, about 90% detected once. Material: peripheral blood. These receptor sequences come from a woman between 65 and 79 years old with acute or convalescent COVID-19.

The gene calls are TRBV27 and TRBJ2-7, with D perhaps matching TRBD2 (6 bases). Trimming removed 3 bases from V and 6 bases from J, with 21 bases in between. The germline V gene encodes CDR1 MNHEY and CDR2 SMNVEV (reference sequence). CDR3 size: 16 residues. CDR3 nucleotide sequence: TGTGCCAGCAGTTTGGTTCAGGGACTCGGTGTGCTCGAGCAGTACTTC. Encoded protein: CASSLVQGLGVLEQYF.

The chain carries TRBV19 and TRBJ2-2, with D perhaps TRBD1 (6 bases). Per the germline V gene, CDR1 is LNHDA and CDR2 is SQIVND (reference sequence). Trimming took off 5 bases at V and 4 bases at J, with 14 bases between the two ends. This CDR3 comprises 15 residues. CDR3 protein: CASSLNRVGTGELFF. CDR3 nucleotides: TGTGCCAGTAGTCTGAACAGGGTAGGCACCGGGGAGCTGTTTTTT.

For this clone: The junction does not match germline at one end; this may be a read error. The V gene is TRBV6-5, the J gene TRBJ2-7; 8 bases are shared with TRBD2. This CDR3 has 16 residues. The germline V gene has CDR1 MNHEY and CDR2 SVGAGI. CDR3 region: CASSYLGTRGTLEQYF. The CDR3 coding sequence is TGTGCCAGCAGCTACTTGGGGACTAGAGGGACCCTCGAGCAGTACTTC.

This sequence joins TRBV6-5 and TRBJ2-7, with 9 nucleotides matching TRBD1. The CDR3 extends over 15 amino acids. V was pared by 6 bases and J by 0 bases, with 6 bases of the junction left unmatched. The germline V gene encodes CDR1 MNHEY and CDR2 SVGAGI. The CDR3 nucleotides are TGTGCCAGCAGAAGGGACAGGGAAAGCTCCTACGAGCAGTACTTC. It encodes CASRRDRESSYEQYF.

The V call is TRBV11-1, the J call TRBJ2-5, with D hard to call. The CDR3 is 14 amino acids. CDR1 and CDR2 from the germline V gene are SGHAT and FQDESV (reference sequence). Trimming left V 5 bases short and J 4 bases short, with 14 bases between. The CDR3 DNA is TGTGCCAGCAGCCGAACGGGTCCCATAGAGACCCAGTACTTC. This encodes CASSRTGPIETQYF.

The V call is TRBV4-3, the J call TRBJ2-1; 8 bases line up with TRBD2. The germline CDR1 and CDR2 sequences are LGHNA and YSLEER. This CDR3 contains 17 residues. With 1 base clipped from V and 4 bases from J, the junction kept 9 bases outside the gene matches. CDR3 in amino acids: CASSQGLRLAGYNEQFF. As DNA, the CDR3 is TGCGCCAGCAGCCAAGGGTTAAGGCTAGCGGGTTACAATGAGCAGTTCTTC.

This rearrangement joins TRBV2 to TRBJ2-2; 10 bases match TRBD1. Germline-derived CDR1 and CDR2 are SNHLY and FYNNEI. CDR3 length: 16 residues. The V segment lost 5 bases and the J segment 3 bases; nucleotides outside the gene matches: 6. DNA for the CDR3: TGTGCCAGCAGTTCGGTCGGGACAGGGGACACCGGGGAGCTGTTTTTT. This gives the protein CASSSVGTGDTGELFF.

The chain links TRBV5-1 to TRBJ2-7, with 7 bases aligning to TRBD1. After removal of 4 bases from V and 7 bases from J, the junction contained 23 bases not matched to a gene. This CDR3 contains 18 residues. The germline V gene encodes CDR1 SGHRS and CDR2 YFSETQ. The DNA of the CDR3 is TGCGCCAGCAGCCCTGGGGCTGGCCCCGGGACAGACATACGAGAGCAGTACTTC. Amino acid sequence: CASSPGAGPGTDIREQYF.

CDR3: CASSRGQSSYEQYF. CDR3 nucleotides: TGTGCCAGCAGTCGAGGACAGAGCTCCTACGAGCAGTACTTC. The chain joins TRBV6-5 to TRBJ2-7; D may be TRBD1 (6 bases). CDR1 is MNHEY, CDR2 SVGAGI, per germline. The CDR3 loop spans 14 amino acids. Deletions cut 5 bases from V and 0 bases from J, with 11 bases between.

This clone was found once. The V call is TRBV5-1, the J call TRBJ2-1; D unresolved. V was pared by 2 bases and J by 0 bases, with 12 bases between. Germline V lookup: CDR1 SGHRS, CDR2 YFSETQ. The CDR3 runs 16 residues. This CDR3 is CASSLRPRSSYNEQFF. In DNA, the CDR3 is TGCGCCAGCAGCTTAAGGCCGAGGAGCTCCTACAATGAGCAGTTCTTC. Complete variable domain (other parts from reference TRBV5-1 and TRBJ2-1): KAGVTQTPRYLIKTRGQQVTLSCSPISGHRSVSWYQQTPGQGLQFLFEYFSETQRNKGNFPGRFSGRQFSNSRSEMNVSTLELGDSALYLCASSLRPRSSYNEQFFGPGTRLTVL.

V gene TRBV19 combines with J gene TRBJ2-2; D is ambiguous. The CDR3 totals 13 residues. CDR1 is LNHDA and CDR2 is SQIVND in the germline V gene (reference sequence). Trimming pared 8 bases from V and 1 base from J, leaving 8 bases between. CDR3 in DNA: TGTGCCAGTCTAATGTTGAACACCGGGGAGCTGTTTTTT. It encodes CASLMLNTGELFF.

This clone was counted a few times. V gene TRBV28 combines with J gene TRBJ1-5; 9 positions agree with TRBD1. There are 14 residues in the CDR3. CDR1 is MDHEN and CDR2 is SYDVKM in the germline V gene. After removal of 6 bases from V and 5 bases from J, the junction contained 5 bases not matched to a gene. In nucleotides, the CDR3 is TGTGCCAGCAGGGACAGGGGATCCTATCAGCCCCAGCATTTT. It is translated as CASRDRGSYQPQHF.

This sequence joins TRBV5-5 and TRBJ1-5, with TRBD1 matching over 8 bases. The CDR3 has 16 residues. Germline CDR1 reads SGHKS; CDR2 reads YYEKEE (reference sequence). The J segment lost 4 bases and the V segment lost 4 bases, leaving 10 bases of the junction unmatched. CDR3 DNA: TGTGCCAGCAGCATCATGACAGGGGAAAGAAATCAGCCCCAGCATTTT. This codes for CASSIMTGERNQPQHF.

The gene calls are TRBV4-1 and TRBJ2-5; possibly TRBD2 for D (6 bases). Germline-derived CDR1 and CDR2 are MGHRA and YSYEKL. V lost 4 bases, J lost 5 bases, and 11 bases lay in between. The CDR3 runs to 13 residues. The CDR3 DNA reads TGCGCCAGCAGCCGGGGGACTGGGGAGACCCAGTACTTC. This translates into CASSRGTGETQYF.

The rearrangement joins TRBV7-9 to TRBJ1-1; the D is unclear. There are 14 residues in the CDR3. Per the germline V gene, CDR1 is SEHNR and CDR2 is FQNEAQ (reference sequence). V lost 5 bases to trimming and J lost 1 base, with 11 bases between them. The CDR3 loop reads CASSQVPENTEAFF. CDR3 sequence (DNA): TGTGCCAGCAGCCAGGTTCCAGAGAACACTGAAGCTTTCTTT.

The chain joins TRBV12-3 or TRBV12-4 to TRBJ1-1; D unresolved. This CDR3 has 13 amino acids. Trimming shortened V by 2 bases and J by 8 bases, and 12 bases separated the two germline ends. This chain's CDR3 is CASSLKPTREAFF. CDR3 DNA: TGTGCCAGCAGTTTAAAGCCCACGCGGGAAGCTTTCTTT.

This chain links TRBV11-3 with TRBJ2-1; 8 nucleotides match TRBD2. J lost 3 bases, V lost 7 bases, and 11 bases had no gene match. Germline V lookup: CDR1 SGHNT, CDR2 YENEEA. This CDR3 is built from 16 residues. The CDR3 sequence: CASTVYSGTFYNEQFF. In DNA form, the CDR3 reads TGTGCCAGCACCGTGTATAGCGGGACGTTCTACAATGAGCAGTTCTTC.

J is TRBJ1-5 and V is TRBV7-9; D not resolved. Germline values: CDR1 SEHNR, CDR2 FQNEAQ (reference sequence). The CDR3 is 14 residues long. Trimming left V 1 base short and J 4 bases short, with 8 bases between. CDR3 amino acids: CASSLVGGNQPQHF. In DNA, the CDR3 is TGTGCCAGCAGCTTAGTCGGCGGTAATCAGCCCCAGCATTTT.

This clone turned up a few times. This rearrangement joins TRBV6-6 to TRBJ2-7; 13 bases line up with TRBD2. The CDR3 loop spans 15 amino acids. Germline assignment: CDR1 MNHNY and CDR2 SVGAGI (reference sequence). J gave up 3 bases and V 6 bases, and 5 bases lay outside the gene matches. The CDR3 sequence is CASRPRLAGGYEQYF. CDR3 sequence (DNA): TGTGCCAGCAGGCCTAGACTAGCGGGGGGCTACGAGCAGTACTTC.

The V and J genes are TRBV5-4 and TRBJ2-5; possible D gene TRBD1, 5 bases. There are 13 residues in the CDR3. The V gene lost 3 bases and the J gene lost 5 bases, with 11 bases spanning the gap. The germline V gene encodes CDR1 SGHNT and CDR2 YYREEE (reference sequence). In nucleotides, the CDR3 is TGTGCCAGCAGCTCCCAGGGTCCGGAGACCCAGTACTTC. Its protein is CASSSQGPETQYF.

The CDR3 bases are TGTGCCAGCAGCGCTAGCGGGGCCTACAATGAGCAGTTCTTC. It yields the protein CASSASGAYNEQFF. J is TRBJ2-1 and V is TRBV28, with 9 bases identical to TRBD2. V lost 6 bases, J lost 2 bases, and 2 bases stayed unmatched. The CDR3 sequence is 14 residues long. Per the germline V gene, CDR1 is MDHEN and CDR2 is SYDVKM.

V usage is TRBV7-9 and J usage is TRBJ2-4, with TRBD2 matching 8 bases. The germline V gene encodes CDR1 SEHNR and CDR2 FQNEAQ (reference sequence). The junction had 13 bases not matched to a gene; V was cut back by 5 bases and J by 7 bases. The CDR3 sequence is 16 residues long. The CDR3 spells CASSPRGTPGGNIQYF. The CDR3 region has the DNA TGTGCCAGCAGCCCCAGAGGGACCCCGGGAGGGAACATTCAGTACTTC. The full variable domain, in which reference TRBV7-9 and TRBJ2-4 provide the parts outside the CDR3, is DTGVSQNPRHKITKRGQNVTFRCDPISEHNRLYWYRQTLGQGPEFLTYFQNEAQLEKSRLLSDRFSAERPKGSFSTLEIQRTEQGDSAMYLCASSPRGTPGGNIQYFGAGTRLSVL.